The clone carrying this T cell receptor (beta chain) was observed a few times. Its antigen is not identified. The sample originates from a study of blood T cells in healthy people across ages. On the study more broadly: Template switching caught about one barcoded beta molecule for each two T cells.

CDR3 length: 15 amino acids. Germline V lookup: CDR1 MNHNY, CDR2 SVGAGI (reference sequence). V dropped 5 bases and J dropped 9 bases, with 23 bases sitting between them. Overall study findings and caveats: Since the PBMCs were unsorted, naive and antigen-experienced cells could not be conclusively compared. A strong correlation was found between TCR beta diversity and the percentage of naive T cells.

A second roughly 6 to 12 cycle PCR used barcoded and J-beta primers. Each CDR3 protein gets one entry after TCRdb re-called the 5' RACE reads with MiXCR. The top ten hold less than 9% of the sample, which has approximately 490,000 distinct CDR3 sequences, about 25% seen once. These data were also reused for a study on T cells of mothers and their children.

The sequence was obtained from a boy between 5 and 17 years old in good health. The gene calls are TRBV6-6 and TRBJ2-7; no clear D gene. The material sequenced was blood. The CDR3 bases are TGTGCCAGCAGTAACGGCCCAGCCCCAATTTTCGGGCAGTACTTC. This codes for CASSNGPAPIFGQYF.